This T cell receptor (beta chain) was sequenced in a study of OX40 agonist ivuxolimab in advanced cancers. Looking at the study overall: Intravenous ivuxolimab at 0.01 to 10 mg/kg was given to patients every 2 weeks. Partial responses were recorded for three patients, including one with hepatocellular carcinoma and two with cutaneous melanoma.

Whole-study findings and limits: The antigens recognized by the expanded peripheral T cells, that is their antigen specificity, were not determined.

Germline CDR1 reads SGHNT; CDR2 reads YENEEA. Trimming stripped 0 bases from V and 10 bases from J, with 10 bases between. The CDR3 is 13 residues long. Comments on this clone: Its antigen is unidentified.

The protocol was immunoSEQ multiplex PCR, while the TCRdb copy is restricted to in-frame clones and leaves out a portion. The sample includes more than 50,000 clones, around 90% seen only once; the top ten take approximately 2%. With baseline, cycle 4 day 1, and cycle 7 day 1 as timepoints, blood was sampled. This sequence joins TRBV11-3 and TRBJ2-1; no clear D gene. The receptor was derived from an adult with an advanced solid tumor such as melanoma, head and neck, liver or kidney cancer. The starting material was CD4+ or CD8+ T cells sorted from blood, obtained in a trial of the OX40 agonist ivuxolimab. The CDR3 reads CASSLDRIGEQFF. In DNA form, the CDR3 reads TGTGCCAGCAGCTTAGATCGGATCGGGGAGCAGTTCTTC.